This is a list of T cell receptor beta chains from one sample in a study of CD8 T cells in Susac syndrome. TCRdb re-analysed the immunoSEQ multiplex PCR reads in MiXCR, keeping a single row per CDR3 protein. The sample lists around 180,000 distinct CDR3 sequences; under 95% were seen once. The material sequenced was CD4+ T cells from PBMCs. These receptors originate from a human donor with Susac syndrome. The CDR3 runs from the conserved cysteine through the conserved F or W. The order of the fields is CDR3 protein, CDR3 DNA, V gene, clone size, D gene, J gene. The D gene is left open where the match is weak. The size field is filled for only some rows; it gives once, few, many or a size class.

CASTRGLSSYNEQFF | TGTGCCAGCACCAGGGGGCTAAGCTCCTACAATGAGCAGTTCTTC | TRBV6-5 | - | TRBD1 | TRBJ2-1
CSAQNSGANVLTF | TGCAGTGCTCAGAACTCTGGGGCCAACGTCCTGACTTTC | TRBV20-1 | - | - | TRBJ2-6
CATSARDGFNQPQHF | TGTGCCACCAGCGCCCGGGACGGTTTCAATCAGCCCCAGCATTTT | TRBV15 | - | - | TRBJ1-5
CSVVGLASSYNEQFF | TGCAGCGTGGTGGGACTAGCGAGCTCCTACAATGAGCAGTTCTTC | TRBV29-1 | - | TRBD2 | TRBJ2-1
CATSRGGTGSYEQYF | TGTGCCACCAGCAGAGGCGGGACAGGCTCCTACGAGCAGTACTTC | TRBV15 | - | TRBD1 | TRBJ2-7
CASGFGTGEQYF | TGTGCTAGTGGTTTCGGGACGGGCGAGCAGTACTTC | TRBV12-5 | - | - | TRBJ2-7
CASSNVGGTAEAFF | TGCGCCAGCAGCAACGTAGGGGGCACCGCTGAAGCTTTCTTT | TRBV4-3 | - | TRBD1 | TRBJ1-1
CSAREAGNNSPLHF | TGCAGTGCTAGAGAAGCAGGCAATAATTCACCCCTCCACTTT | TRBV20-1 | - | - | TRBJ1-6
CSARDWQGSEKLFF | TGCAGTGCTAGAGATTGGCAGGGGAGTGAAAAACTGTTTTTT | TRBV20-1 | - | - | TRBJ1-4
CASSTDPLFYEQYF | TGTGCCAGTAGTACGGACCCGCTGTTCTACGAGCAGTACTTC | TRBV19 | once | - | TRBJ2-7